The 32 T cell receptor beta chains given below trace back to one sample, sequenced in a study of blood T cell repertoires in COVID-19. Profiling relied on immunoSEQ multiplex PCR, and the TCRdb table lists in-frame clones only, not all of them. The sample lists 160,000 or so clones, around 92% occurring once. The sequenced material came from peripheral blood. The receptor set was obtained from a man in his sixties with acute or convalescent COVID-19.

The chain links TRBV12-3 or TRBV12-4 to TRBJ1-2, with 7 nucleotides matching TRBD1. The length of the CDR3 is 12 residues. Trimming at V came to 7 bases and at J to 7 bases, leaving 6 bases not matched to a gene. DNA for the CDR3: TGTGCCAGCACCGACAGGGCGGTTGGCTACACCTTC. Its protein product is CASTDRAVGYTF.

This rearrangement joins TRBV25-1 to TRBJ1-1; no definite D call. V dropped 4 bases and J dropped 1 base, with 10 bases sitting between them. The CDR3 runs 14 residues. Germline assignment: CDR1 MGHDK and CDR2 SYGVNS. CDR3 in DNA: TGTGCCAGCAGTGCAGGAGGCGGGAACACTGAAGCTTTCTTT. As protein: CASSAGGGNTEAFF.

This rearrangement joins TRBV6-5 to TRBJ2-7, with D tentatively TRBD2 (5 bases). V lost 6 bases and J lost 5, with 17 bases in between. CDR3 length equals 14 residues. Per the germline V gene, CDR1 is MNHEY and CDR2 is SVGAGI. The CDR3 protein is CASSGLAGGHEQYF. The CDR3 DNA is TGTGCCAGCAGCGGTCTGGCCGGCGGGCACGAGCAGTACTTC.

The V and J genes are TRBV11-2 and TRBJ2-1; 16 nucleotides match TRBD2. This CDR3 has 16 amino acids. Germline CDR1 reads SGHAT; CDR2 reads FQNNGV. V was clipped by 6 bases and J by 9 bases; unmatched bases: 8. The CDR3 nucleotides read TGTGCCAGCAGGGGACTAGCGGGGGGGCCTTCCCCTGAGCAGTTCTTC. It specifies CASRGLAGGPSPEQFF.

The chain employs TRBV7-3 and TRBJ2-1; 9 bases match TRBD1. V lost 5 bases, J lost 10 bases, and 6 bases stayed unmatched. The CDR3 consists of 13 residues. The V gene's germline CDR1 is SGHTA and CDR2 FQGTGA. The CDR3 loop reads CASSGTGGLEQFF. CDR3 nucleotide sequence: TGTGCCAGCAGCGGCACAGGGGGCCTGGAGCAGTTCTTC.

The V and J genes are TRBV27 and TRBJ2-7; a weak D match, TRBD1 (6 bases). The CDR3 is made up of 14 amino acids. Germline lookup yields CDR1 MNHEY and CDR2 SMNVEV (reference sequence). With 6 bases removed from V and 0 bases from J, the gap between germline ends came to 12 bases. This chain's CDR3 is CASRKGDNSYEQYF. In DNA, the CDR3 is TGTGCCAGCAGAAAGGGGGACAACTCCTACGAGCAGTACTTC.

In this sample, this clone turned up once. V gene TRBV30 combines with J gene TRBJ2-3; a possible D gene is TRBD1 (6 bases). Germline V lookup: CDR1 GTSNPN, CDR2 SVGIG (reference sequence). This CDR3 has 13 amino acids. Trimming cost V 8 bases and J 0 bases, with 12 bases left between them. CDR3 sequence (DNA): TGTGCCGGCGACAGGAAGAGCACAGATACGCAGTATTTT. Amino acids: CAGDRKSTDTQYF.

CDR3 loop: CASGYQGGGGTYGYTF. In DNA, the CDR3 is TGTGCTAGTGGTTACCAGGGGGGAGGAGGCACCTATGGCTACACCTTC. The chain couples TRBV12-5 to TRBJ1-2; 7 bases agree with TRBD1. This CDR3 comprises 16 residues. V lost 4 bases and J lost 4; bases outside the gene matches: 12. Germline V gene lookup returns CDR1 LGHNT and CDR2 FRNRAP.

The rearrangement links TRBV2 to TRBJ1-6; D not certain. Germline CDR1 and CDR2: SNHLY and FYNNEI. This CDR3 contains 13 residues. Deletions cut 7 bases from V and 8 bases from J, with 12 bases between. The chain's CDR3 is CASNGWEDSPLHF. The CDR3 DNA follows: TGTGCCAGCAACGGGTGGGAGGATTCACCCCTCCACTTT. The whole variable domain, remainder taken from reference TRBV2 and TRBJ1-6, is EPEVTQTPSHQVTQMGQEVILRCVPISNHLYFYWYRQILGQKVEFLVSFYNNEISEKSEIFDDQFSVERPDGSNFTLKIRSTKLEDSAMYFCASNGWEDSPLHFGNGTRLTVT.

The chain couples TRBV30 to TRBJ2-7; unclear D gene. Looked up from germline, CDR1 is GTSNPN and CDR2 is SVGIG (reference sequence). The V end was cut by 0 bases, the J end by 5 bases, with 8 bases between. The CDR3 length is 12 residues. The CDR3 here is CAWSVPPDEQYF. CDR3 nucleotide sequence: TGTGCCTGGAGTGTACCCCCGGACGAGCAGTACTTC.

The J gene is TRBJ1-2, the V gene TRBV6-2 or TRBV6-3; no firm D call. Trimming left V 6 bases short and J 3 bases short, with 11 bases between. The germline V gene encodes CDR1 MNHEY and CDR2 SVGEGT. The CDR3 runs to 13 residues. CDR3 in amino acids: CASSHGLDYGYTF. The CDR3 nucleotides read TGTGCCAGCAGCCACGGTCTTGACTATGGCTACACCTTC.

This chain joins TRBV7-2 and TRBJ1-1; 7 bases line up with TRBD1. Germline CDR1 reads SGHTA; CDR2 reads FQGNSA. The CDR3 is made up of 18 amino acids. V lost 0 bases, J lost 1 base, and 11 bases stayed unmatched. The CDR3 bases are TGTGCCAGCAGCTTAGCCATAATGGGACAGTTCCAGAACACTGAAGCTTTCTTT. As protein: CASSLAIMGQFQNTEAFF.

The V and J genes are TRBV27 and TRBJ1-1, with TRBD1 as a possible D gene (5 bases). Trimming took 4 bases from V and 2 from J, leaving 8 bases between them. Per the germline V gene, CDR1 is MNHEY and CDR2 is SMNVEV (reference sequence). The length of the CDR3 is 13 residues. CDR3 region: CASSYRHNTEAFF. CDR3 sequence (DNA): TGTGCCAGCAGTTACAGGCATAACACTGAAGCTTTCTTT.

The V gene is TRBV7-8, the J gene TRBJ2-7; 8 bases align to TRBD1. CDR3 length: 15 residues. CDR1 and CDR2 (germline): SGHVS, FQNEAQ. Trimming took 1 base from V and 0 from J; bases not matched to a gene: 2. CDR3 DNA: TGTGCCAGCAGCTTAGAACAGGGGGGCTCCTACGAGCAGTACTTC. This codes for CASSLEQGGSYEQYF.

The chain is built from TRBV5-4 and TRBJ1-2, with D possibly matching TRBD1 (5 bases). V was shortened by 3 bases and J by 4 bases, with 13 bases between the two germline ends. The CDR3 totals 14 residues. The germline CDR1 and CDR2 sequences are SGHNT and YYREEE (reference sequence). This CDR3 reads CASSSRGASYGYTF. CDR3 sequence (DNA): TGTGCCAGCAGCTCCCGCGGGGCAAGCTATGGCTACACCTTC.

The chain has TRBV18 and TRBJ2-3; 8 bases map to TRBD2. J was trimmed by 0 bases and V by 1 base; bases with no gene match: 3. This CDR3 has 16 amino acids. The germline gives CDR1 KGHSH, CDR2 LQKENI. CDR3 loop: CASSPQAGGSTDTQYF. The CDR3 region has the DNA TGTGCCAGCTCACCACAGGCGGGGGGAAGCACAGATACGCAGTATTTT. Full variable domain (missing parts from reference TRBV18 and TRBJ2-3): NAGVMQNPRHLVRRRGQEARLRCSPMKGHSHVYWYRQLPEEGLKFMVYLQKENIIDESGMPKERFSAEFPKEGPSILRIQQVVRGDSAAYFCASSPQAGGSTDTQYFGPGTRLTVL.

The chain recombines TRBV2 with TRBJ2-1; TRBD2 matches 8 bases. Germline V gene sequence: CDR1 SNHLY, CDR2 FYNNEI. The V segment lost 6 bases and the J segment 7 bases; nucleotides outside the gene matches: 8. The CDR3 has 14 residues. The CDR3: CASRERGLGNEQFF. The CDR3 DNA follows: TGTGCCAGCAGAGAGCGGGGGCTGGGGAATGAGCAGTTCTTC.

The chain couples TRBV7-9 to TRBJ2-3; D may be TRBD1 (6 bases). Germline CDR1 SEHNR, CDR2 FQNEAQ (reference sequence). V dropped 0 bases and J dropped 6 bases, with 19 bases sitting between them. This CDR3 is 17 amino acids long. The CDR3: CASSLALGGGESDTQYF. The CDR3 nucleotides are TGTGCCAGCAGCTTAGCGTTAGGGGGTGGCGAGTCGGATACGCAGTATTTT. Full variable domain (outside the CDR3, taken from reference TRBV7-9 and TRBJ2-3): DTGVSQNPRHKITKRGQNVTFRCDPISEHNRLYWYRQTLGQGPEFLTYFQNEAQLEKSRLLSDRFSAERPKGSFSTLEIQRTEQGDSAMYLCASSLALGGGESDTQYFGPGTRLTVL.

The chain combines TRBV7-6 with TRBJ2-3, with 15 nucleotides matching TRBD2. After removal of 5 bases from V and 3 bases from J, the junction contained 15 bases not matched to a gene. The CDR3 spans 20 residues. Germline assignment: CDR1 SGHVS and CDR2 FNYEAQ. CDR3 protein: CASSLKGLAGGIVSTDTQYF. CDR3 in DNA: TGTGCCAGCAGCCTCAAGGGACTAGCGGGGGGAATAGTCAGTACAGATACGCAGTATTTT.

The rearrangement joins TRBV3-1 (or the pseudogene TRBV3-2) to TRBJ1-1; 7 bases map to TRBD1. After removal of 8 bases from V and 1 base from J, the junction contained 4 bases not matched to a gene. Germline CDR1 reads LGHDT; CDR2 reads YNNKEL (reference sequence). The CDR3 is 13 amino acids. The CDR3 region is CASAKGANTEAFF. The CDR3 bases are TGTGCCAGCGCGAAGGGGGCGAACACTGAAGCTTTCTTT.

V is TRBV7-8 and J is TRBJ1-1; no firm D call. CDR3 length equals 13 residues. Germline V CDR1 and CDR2: SGHVS, FQNEAQ. V was cut by 3 bases and J by 5 bases, with 10 bases left in between. As DNA, the CDR3 is TGTGCCAGCAGCTTCAAGATCGGGACTGAAGCTTTCTTT. Protein: CASSFKIGTEAFF.

The chain has TRBV10-2 and TRBJ2-7; D may be TRBD1 (6 bases). CDR3 length: 12 amino acids. CDR1 is WSHSY, CDR2 SAAADI, per germline. Trimming removed 8 bases at V and 6 bases at J, with 14 bases between. CDR3 sequence reads: CASGTSVVEQYF. CDR3 bases: TGCGCCAGCGGGACATCGGTCGTCGAGCAGTACTTC.

The genes are TRBV3-1 (or the pseudogene TRBV3-2) and TRBJ1-1, with a possible D match to TRBD1 (5 bases). Germline lookup yields CDR1 LGHDT and CDR2 YNNKEL (reference sequence). Trimming took 4 bases from V and 5 from J, leaving 20 bases between them. The CDR3 totals 16 residues. DNA for the CDR3: TGTGCCAGCAGCCGGTCATCGGGGGGTAGATGGACTGAAGCTTTCTTT. Translating it yields CASSRSSGGRWTEAFF.

This clone is a singleton in its sample. V and J are TRBV6-2 or TRBV6-3 and TRBJ1-4, with D unresolved. The CDR3 has 16 amino acids. Deletions cut 2 bases from V and 0 bases from J, with 10 bases between. Germline V gene data show CDR1 as MNHEY and CDR2 as SVGEGT. CDR3 nucleotides: TGTGCCAGCAGTTACCCCATCCAGGCAACTAATGAAAAACTGTTTTTT. It codes for CASSYPIQATNEKLFF.

The chain recombines TRBV7-9 with TRBJ1-1; perhaps TRBD1 as D (5 bases). Looked up from germline, CDR1 is SEHNR and CDR2 is FQNEAQ (reference sequence). CDR3 length equals 13 residues. The V gene lost 11 bases and the J gene lost 5 bases, with 18 bases spanning the gap. The CDR3 DNA is TGTGCCGTCCCGGTTGGGGCCGCGACTGAAGCTTTCTTT. This sequence encodes CAVPVGAATEAFF.

Remarks on this clone: Germline and junction disagree at one end, which may indicate a read error. V gene TRBV6-5 combines with J gene TRBJ2-2; tentative D call: TRBD1 (5 bases). The germline gives CDR1 MNHEY, CDR2 SVGAGI. The CDR3 is 14 residues long. The chain's CDR3 is CASSNSRAVGELFF. The DNA for the CDR3 is TGTGCCAGCAGTAACTCCAGGGCTGTCGGGGAGCTGTTTTTT.

CDR3 in DNA: TGTGCCAGCAGCTTAGGTTGGGGCAGCTCATCCTACGAGCAGTACTTC. Translating it yields CASSLGWGSSSYEQYF. This chain connects TRBV7-8 to TRBJ2-7; weak D call: TRBD1 (5 bases). V was cut by 1 base and J by 1 base, with 14 bases left in between. The CDR3 sequence is 16 residues long. Germline CDR1 reads SGHVS; CDR2 reads FQNEAQ.

The chain combines TRBV11-2 with TRBJ1-1; 9 nucleotides agree with TRBD1. The CDR3 covers 15 residues. The V segment lost 5 bases and the J segment 5 bases; nucleotides outside the gene matches: 9. Germline values: CDR1 SGHAT, CDR2 FQNNGV. CDR3 DNA sequence: TGTGCCAGCAGCCCGAAGACAGGGGGAGGGACTGAAGCTTTCTTT. It specifies CASSPKTGGGTEAFF.

The chain is built from TRBV15 and TRBJ2-1; 9 nucleotides align to TRBD1. Trimming took 3 bases from V and 6 from J; bases not matched to a gene: 6. CDR1 is LNHNV and CDR2 is YYDKDF in the germline V gene (reference sequence). The CDR3 consists of 15 residues. In DNA form, the CDR3 reads TGTGCCACCAGCAGCTCCGGGACAGGGAGCAATGAGCAGTTCTTC. Protein sequence: CATSSSGTGSNEQFF. Full variable domain (remainder filled in from reference TRBV15 and TRBJ2-1): DAMVIQNPRYQVTQFGKPVTLSCSQTLNHNVMYWYQQKSSQAPKLLFHYYDKDFNNEADTPDNFQSRRPNTSFCFLDIRSPGLGDTAMYLCATSSSGTGSNEQFFGPGTRLTVL.

This clone was picked up a small number of times. The chain links TRBV5-1 to TRBJ1-1; D might be TRBD1 (5 bases). The CDR3 length is 16 residues. Germline V gene lookup returns CDR1 SGHRS and CDR2 YFSETQ. The ends were cut back, 4 bases at V and 2 bases at J, with 18 bases in the middle. CDR3 residues: CASSQREAGHNTEAFF. CDR3 bases: TGCGCCAGCAGCCAGAGGGAGGCAGGGCATAACACTGAAGCTTTCTTT. The whole variable domain, remainder taken from reference TRBV5-1 and TRBJ1-1, is KAGVTQTPRYLIKTRGQQVTLSCSPISGHRSVSWYQQTPGQGLQFLFEYFSETQRNKGNFPGRFSGRQFSNSRSEMNVSTLELGDSALYLCASSQREAGHNTEAFFGQGTRLTVV.

This clone was seen a handful of times. V gene TRBV29-1 combines with J gene TRBJ1-2; 7 bases line up with TRBD1. Germline values: CDR1 SQVTM, CDR2 ANQGSEA. Trimming took 6 bases from V and 8 from J; bases not matched to a gene: 15. The CDR3 loop spans 14 amino acids. This chain's CDR3 is CSVGPSGTEGGYTF. The CDR3, as DNA: TGCAGCGTCGGGCCCTCCGGGACAGAAGGCGGCTACACCTTC.

The CDR3 region is CASSEAGSYGYTF. The DNA for the CDR3 is TGTGCCAGCTCTGAGGCGGGATCCTATGGCTACACCTTC. The genes are TRBV18 and TRBJ1-2, with D hard to call. V was clipped by 6 bases and J by 4 bases, with 12 bases between them. This CDR3 comprises 13 residues. The germline V gene has CDR1 KGHSH and CDR2 LQKENI.